These T cell receptor beta chains were read from a single sample in a study of blood T cells in healthy people across ages. TCRdb passed the 5' RACE reads through MiXCR, listing each CDR3 protein once. The sample contains 1 million or so distinct CDR3 sequences, 35% to 50% of which appear only once. The sequenced material came from blood. These receptor sequences come from a woman in her sixties in good health. Both conserved end residues are part of each CDR3. A D gene is named only where the DNA matches it firmly. Clone size is shown for a subset of rows, as once, few, many or a class of expanded clone.

CDR3: CASGSGTGYGEKLFF; DNA: TGTGCCAGCGGATCCGGGACAGGGTATGGTGAAAAACTGTTTTTT; D: TRBD1; J: TRBJ1-4; V: TRBV5-6; size: -
CDR3: CASSGGTGSLQPQHF; DNA: TGTGCCAGCAGCGGCGGGACAGGGAGTTTGCAGCCCCAGCATTTT; D: TRBD1; J: TRBJ1-5; V: TRBV11-2; size: -
CDR3: CSVAEARDIQYF; DNA: TGCAGCGTTGCGGAGGCGCGGGACATTCAGTACTTC; D: -; J: TRBJ2-4; V: TRBV29-1; size: many
CDR3: CASSSGTGWFLDVEFF; DNA: TGTGCCAGCAGTTCTGGGACTGGGTGGTTTTTGGACGTCGAGTTCTTC; D: -; J: TRBJ2-1; V: TRBV27; size: -
CDR3: CASSLGLAGSFEYEQYF; DNA: TGCGCCAGCAGCTTGGGACTAGCGGGGTCCTTTGAGTACGAGCAGTACTTC; D: TRBD2; J: TRBJ2-7; V: TRBV5-1; size: few
CDR3: CASSVRPFGTDTQYF; DNA: TGTGCCAGCAGCGTCCGGCCCTTCGGCACAGATACGCAGTATTTT; D: -; J: TRBJ2-3; V: TRBV7-2; size: -
CDR3: CASSESHGNPYEQYF; DNA: TGTGCCAGCAGTGAAAGTCACGGAAACCCCTACGAGCAGTACTTC; D: -; J: TRBJ2-7; V: TRBV2; size: -
CDR3: CASRPRDGNYEQYF; DNA: TGTGCCAGCAGGCCCCGGGACGGTAACTACGAGCAGTACTTC; D: -; J: TRBJ2-7; V: TRBV6-6; size: few
CDR3: CSATTLSGRDEQYF; DNA: TGCAGTGCAACAACCCTTAGCGGGAGGGACGAGCAGTACTTC; D: TRBD2; J: TRBJ2-7; V: TRBV20-1; size: -
CDR3: CASSFHRGRDTGELFF; DNA: TGCGCCAGCAGCTTCCACAGGGGGCGCGACACCGGGGAGCTGTTTTTT; D: TRBD1; J: TRBJ2-2; V: TRBV4-1; size: -
CDR3: CASSLDEAGVTEQYF; DNA: TGTGCCAGCAGCTTAGATGAAGCGGGAGTTACCGAGCAGTACTTC; D: TRBD2; J: TRBJ2-7; V: TRBV11-2; size: few
CDR3: CASSVRVSPDTQYF; DNA: TGCGCCAGCAGTGTCCGGGTATCCCCAGATACGCAGTATTTT; D: -; J: TRBJ2-3; V: TRBV10-2; size: -
CDR3: CSARVGLASTDTQYF; DNA: TGCAGTGCTAGAGTGGGCCTAGCTAGCACAGATACGCAGTATTTT; D: -; J: TRBJ2-3; V: TRBV20-1; size: few
CDR3: CSARLISGRETQYF; DNA: TGCAGTGCTAGGCTAATTAGCGGGAGAGAGACCCAGTACTTC; D: TRBD2; J: TRBJ2-5; V: TRBV20-1; size: -
CDR3: CASSEGGQIAKNIQYF; DNA: TGTGCCAGCAGTGAAGGGGGACAGATAGCCAAAAACATTCAGTACTTC; D: TRBD1; J: TRBJ2-4; V: TRBV2; size: once
CDR3: CASSPAQGIGTQYF; DNA: TGTGCCAGCAGTCCCGCCCAGGGTATCGGGACCCAGTACTTC; D: -; J: TRBJ2-5; V: TRBV6-6; size: few
CDR3: CASSLQGTDTQYF; DNA: TGTGCCAGCAGCTTACAGGGCACAGATACGCAGTATTTT; D: -; J: TRBJ2-3; V: TRBV7-2; size: many
CDR3: CASSSGRRYTDTQYF; DNA: TGTGCCAGCAGTTCCGGACGGAGGTACACAGATACGCAGTATTTT; D: -; J: TRBJ2-3; V: TRBV27; size: -
CDR3: CASSPRTGGNTQYF; DNA: TGTGCCAGCAGCCCGCGGACAGGGGGAAATACGCAGTATTTT; D: TRBD1; J: TRBJ2-3; V: TRBV7-9; size: few
CDR3: CASSVDPSGGMGPYNEQFF; DNA: TGTGCCAGCAGCGTAGACCCTAGCGGGGGTATGGGACCCTACAATGAGCAGTTCTTC; D: TRBD2; J: TRBJ2-1; V: TRBV9; size: -
CDR3: CASMEREWNGEQFF; DNA: TGTGCCAGTATGGAGCGGGAGTGGAACGGTGAGCAGTTCTTC; D: TRBD2; J: TRBJ2-1; V: TRBV19; size: -
CDR3: CSARELAGTQVPDNEQFF; DNA: TGCAGTGCTAGAGAGCTAGCGGGGACACAGGTACCGGACAATGAGCAGTTCTTC; D: TRBD2; J: TRBJ2-1; V: TRBV20-1; size: few
CDR3: CSARDYGTGSRRGSRNEQFF; DNA: TGCAGTGCTAGAGATTACGGGACAGGGTCCCGTCGAGGGTCCCGCAATGAGCAGTTCTTC; D: TRBD1; J: TRBJ2-1; V: TRBV20-1; size: many
CDR3: CASSPPGLGLRGQYF; DNA: TGTGCCAGCAGTCCGCCGGGACTAGGATTACGGGGGCAGTACTTC; D: TRBD2; J: TRBJ2-5; V: TRBV28; size: -
CDR3: CSVTKPLSGANVLTF; DNA: TGCAGCGTTACCAAACCCCTATCTGGGGCCAACGTCCTGACTTTC; D: -; J: TRBJ2-6; V: TRBV29-1; size: few
CDR3: CSARQGDYGYTF; DNA: TGCAGTGCGAGACAGGGGGACTATGGCTACACCTTC; D: TRBD1; J: TRBJ1-2; V: TRBV20-1; size: -
CDR3: CASRPGRALADTQYF; DNA: TGTGCCAGCCGGCCCGGGAGGGCCCTCGCAGATACGCAGTATTTT; D: TRBD2; J: TRBJ2-3; V: TRBV2; size: few
CDR3: CASSLGGLGETQYF; DNA: TGTGCCAGCAGCTTGGGGGGACTAGGAGAGACCCAGTACTTC; D: TRBD2; J: TRBJ2-5; V: TRBV5-5; size: many
CDR3: CASSVDPAQGYTF; DNA: TGTGCCAGCAGTGTGGACCCAGCGCAGGGCTACACCTTC; D: -; J: TRBJ1-2; V: TRBV2; size: -
CDR3: CASSSEGGNQPQHF; DNA: TGTGCCAGCAGCTCGGAGGGGGGGAATCAGCCCCAGCATTTT; D: -; J: TRBJ1-5; V: TRBV7-6; size: -
CDR3: CSARDKGLAGGLLAKNIQYF; DNA: TGCAGTGCTAGAGACAAAGGACTAGCGGGAGGGCTTCTAGCCAAAAACATTCAGTACTTC; D: TRBD2; J: TRBJ2-4; V: TRBV20-1; size: -
CDR3: CASSQEVVTVNTEAFF; DNA: TGTGCCAGCAGCCAAGAGGTGGTGACGGTGAACACTGAAGCTTTCTTT; D: -; J: TRBJ1-1; V: TRBV4-2; size: -
CDR3: CSAAVGGAYGYTF; DNA: TGCAGCGCGGCGGTGGGGGGCGCGTATGGCTACACCTTC; D: -; J: TRBJ1-2; V: TRBV29-1; size: few
CDR3: CSAWDGGLAGGRNIQYF; DNA: TGCAGTGCTTGGGACGGCGGGCTAGCGGGAGGCAGAAACATTCAGTACTTC; D: TRBD2; J: TRBJ2-4; V: TRBV20-1; size: -
CDR3: CAIYGGNRGSGANVLTF; DNA: TGTGCCATCTACGGCGGGAACAGGGGATCTGGGGCCAACGTCCTGACTTTC; D: -; J: TRBJ2-6; V: TRBV10-3; size: many
CDR3: CASSQGSLINYGYTF; DNA: TGTGCCAGCAGCCAAGGCAGTCTGATTAACTATGGCTACACCTTC; D: -; J: TRBJ1-2; V: TRBV3-1; size: -
CDR3: CSVDSGYLTEQYF; DNA: TGCAGCGTTGATTCGGGGTACCTTACCGAGCAGTACTTC; D: -; J: TRBJ2-7; V: TRBV29-1; size: few
CDR3: CASSHGGREYEQYF; DNA: TGCGCCAGCAGCCACGGGGGGCGCGAGTACGAGCAGTACTTC; D: -; J: TRBJ2-7; V: TRBV5-1; size: -
CDR3: CASSPGSLTEAFF; DNA: TGTGCCAGCAGTCCCGGAAGCCTCACTGAAGCTTTCTTT; D: -; J: TRBJ1-1; V: TRBV27; size: -
CDR3: CAGSSNRGRETQYF; DNA: TGTGCCGGCAGCTCCAACAGGGGTAGGGAGACCCAGTACTTC; D: TRBD1; J: TRBJ2-5; V: TRBV7-6; size: -
CDR3: CASRRTGAVAFF; DNA: TGTGCCAGCAGACGCACAGGGGCGGTTGCTTTCTTT; D: TRBD1; J: TRBJ1-1; V: TRBV6-1; size: -
CDR3: CASSSKQREGSHEQFF; DNA: TGTGCCAGCAGCTCAAAGCAGCGGGAGGGATCCCATGAGCAGTTCTTC; D: TRBD2; J: TRBJ2-1; V: TRBV12-3/TRBV12-4; size: -
CDR3: CASSKDRAANEKLFF; DNA: TGCGCCAGCAGCAAGGACAGGGCAGCTAATGAAAAACTGTTTTTT; D: TRBD1; J: TRBJ1-4; V: TRBV5-1; size: -
CDR3: CASKGDSTDTQYF; DNA: TGTGCCAGCAAGGGGGACAGCACAGATACGCAGTATTTT; D: -; J: TRBJ2-3; V: TRBV10-3; size: -
CDR3: CASTLEGSGRGSEQYF; DNA: TGTGCCAGCACCCTGGAGGGGAGCGGGAGAGGTAGCGAGCAGTACTTC; D: TRBD2; J: TRBJ2-7; V: TRBV7-6; size: -